Below are 26 T cell receptor beta chains sequenced from a single sample in a study of neoadjuvant anti-PD-1 for oral cavity cancer. Sequencing used immunoSEQ multiplex PCR; TCRdb keeps in-frame clones, though not all of them. This table holds more than 12,000 clones, over 60% found once. Sequences were derived from PBMCs, sampled before nivolumab (anti-PD-1) treatment. These receptors all come from a person aged 35-79 years with oral cavity squamous cell carcinoma.

The chain combines TRBV5-1 with TRBJ1-2, with D hard to call. The length of the CDR3 is 14 residues. Deletions cut 4 bases from V and 5 bases from J, with 15 bases between. Germline assignment: CDR1 SGHRS and CDR2 YFSETQ. The CDR3 reads CASSPTRPDYGYTF. CDR3 coding DNA: TGCGCCAGCAGCCCCACTCGCCCCGATTATGGCTACACCTTC.

The V gene is TRBV6-1, the J gene TRBJ2-1, with D perhaps matching TRBD1 or TRBD2 (5 bases each). Trimming took off 8 bases at V and 9 bases at J, with 11 bases between the two ends. Per the germline V gene, CDR1 is MNHNS and CDR2 is SASEGT. The CDR3 is 11 residues long. DNA of the CDR3: TGTGCCAGCCTCGGGGCTATTGAGCAGTTCTTC. This sequence encodes CASLGAIEQFF.

This clone was detected once. The chain has TRBV13 and TRBJ1-2, with a tentative D call TRBD1 (6 bases). The CDR3 is 21 amino acids. The ends were cut back, 5 bases at V and 4 bases at J, with 35 bases in the middle. Germline values: CDR1 PRHDT, CDR2 FYEKMQ (reference sequence). The CDR3 DNA follows: TGTGCCAGCAGCCCGGAATGGGGTGTTGGGGACATGAACCTCTCTCCCTATGGCTACACCTTC. It codes for CASSPEWGVGDMNLSPYGYTF.

The gene calls are TRBV28 and TRBJ2-7; 7 positions match TRBD2. The CDR3 runs to 15 residues. Germline V lookup: CDR1 MDHEN, CDR2 SYDVKM. V shed 6 bases and J 2 bases; nucleotides not matched to a gene: 10. DNA of the CDR3: TGTGCCAGCAGCCCGGACCGGGACTACACCTACGAGCAGTACTTC. Amino acids: CASSPDRDYTYEQYF.

The chain joins TRBV19 to TRBJ1-6; 9 positions match TRBD1. V was clipped by 1 base and J by 7 bases; unmatched bases: 11. The CDR3 has 18 residues. The germline CDR1 and CDR2 sequences are LNHDA and SQIVND (reference sequence). CDR3 in DNA: TGTGCCAGTAGTATAGGGGACAGGGCGGCGGTAGTGAATTCACCCCTCCACTTT. It is translated as CASSIGDRAAVVNSPLHF.

The gene calls are TRBV5-5 and TRBJ1-5; D is possibly TRBD1 (5 bases). V gave up 5 bases and J gave up 7 bases, with 13 bases separating them. CDR3 length: 13 residues. The germline CDR1 and CDR2 sequences are SGHKS and YYEKEE (reference sequence). Here the CDR3 reads CASSYGGSQPQHF. DNA for the CDR3: TGTGCCAGCAGTTACGGGGGGAGCCAGCCCCAGCATTTT.

The V call is TRBV2, the J call TRBJ1-3; D might be TRBD1 (5 bases). The CDR3 length is 14 residues. The V end lost 7 bases, the J end lost 1 base, and 11 bases lay between the germline ends. Germline assignment: CDR1 SNHLY and CDR2 FYNNEI. The CDR3 coding sequence is TGTGCCAGCAATGCCAGGGTATCTGGAAACACCATATATTTT. Its protein is CASNARVSGNTIYF.

The V gene is TRBV30, the J gene TRBJ2-7, with TRBD2 identical over 9 bases. The CDR3 loop spans 13 amino acids. V gave up 5 bases and J gave up 6 bases; unmatched junction bases: 8. Germline CDR1 is GTSNPN and CDR2 is SVGIG (reference sequence). The CDR3, as DNA: TGTGCCTGGTCTCGGGGACTAGCAGGCGAGCAGTACTTC. This encodes CAWSRGLAGEQYF.

V and J are TRBV2 and TRBJ2-5; a possible D gene is TRBD1 (5 bases). The J call could be wrong; TRBJ2-7 is a better fit for the DNA end. The germline gives CDR1 SNHLY, CDR2 FYNNEI. This CDR3 has 14 residues. The CDR3 nucleotides read TGTGCCAGCAGTGAGCAGGGCGAGACCTACGAGCAGTACTTC. It yields the protein CASSEQGETYEQYF.

The chain combines TRBV6-1 with TRBJ1-2; 8 bases align to TRBD1. This CDR3 has 14 amino acids. Germline-derived CDR1 and CDR2 are MNHNS and SASEGT. After removal of 2 bases from V and 3 bases from J, the junction contained 2 bases not matched to a gene. Here the CDR3 DNA reads TGTGCCAGCAGTGAAACGACAGGGGACTATGGCTACACCTTC. It encodes CASSETTGDYGYTF.

This clone was picked up one time. The CDR3 sequence is CASSPARGVGQPQHF. The CDR3 region has the DNA TGTGCCAGCAGTCCCGCCCGGGGCGTAGGCCAGCCCCAGCATTTT. The J gene is TRBJ1-5, the V gene TRBV27; D may be TRBD1 (5 bases). Germline V lookup: CDR1 MNHEY, CDR2 SMNVEV (reference sequence). CDR3 length: 15 residues. V dropped 5 bases and J dropped 7 bases, with 18 bases sitting between them.

The V call is TRBV19, the J call TRBJ1-1, with D unclear. Germline V gives CDR1 LNHDA, CDR2 SQIVND (reference sequence). Between the trimmed V and J ends, which lost 5 bases and 1 base, there was a span of 5 bases. The CDR3 is 12 amino acids. The CDR3 sequence is CASSLRNTEAFF. The CDR3 DNA reads TGTGCCAGTAGTCTGAGGAACACTGAAGCTTTCTTT.

The V gene is TRBV5-1, the J gene TRBJ2-7, with D possibly matching TRBD1 (6 bases). Germline lookup yields CDR1 SGHRS and CDR2 YFSETQ. V was shortened by 4 bases and J by 5 bases, with 16 bases between the two germline ends. This CDR3 spans 14 amino acids. CDR3 nucleotide sequence: TGCGCCAGCAGCATCTACAGGGTGCAGGACGAGCAGTACTTC. It translates to CASSIYRVQDEQYF.

The chain couples TRBV29-1 to TRBJ2-3; D perhaps matches TRBD2 (5 bases). Germline CDR1 reads SQVTM; CDR2 reads ANQGSEA. The CDR3 covers 15 residues. The ends were cut back, 0 bases at V and 5 bases at J, with 15 bases in the middle. CDR3 nucleotide sequence: TGCAGCGTTGAAGATAGGACCCCGGGGATAGATACGCAGTATTTT. This encodes CSVEDRTPGIDTQYF.

J is TRBJ2-7 and V is TRBV27; 11 nucleotides line up with TRBD1. V lost 1 base to trimming and J lost 2 bases; unmatched junction nucleotides: 4. The CDR3 covers 16 residues. Germline CDR1 MNHEY, CDR2 SMNVEV (reference sequence). The chain's CDR3 is CASSLWGGQGAYEQYF. CDR3 bases: TGTGCCAGCAGTTTATGGGGGGGACAGGGGGCCTACGAGCAGTACTTC.

A note on this clone: The junction departs from the called germline gene at one end, perhaps through a read error. The chain uses TRBV19 and TRBJ2-4; D is uncertain. CDR1 is LNHDA, CDR2 SQIVND, per germline (reference sequence). The CDR3 consists of 12 residues. The CDR3 DNA is TGTGCCAGTAGTCCCCTCGACGGCCGACCTTCCTTC. Translation gives CASSPLDGRPSF.

The rearrangement links TRBV19 to TRBJ2-7, with 8 bases fitting TRBD1. V lost 3 bases, J lost 3 bases, and 10 bases stayed unmatched. CDR1 LNHDA and CDR2 SQIVND come from the germline V gene (reference sequence). The CDR3 runs to 16 residues. The CDR3 protein is CASSMPMGQAFYEQYF. The CDR3 nucleotides read TGTGCCAGTAGTATGCCGATGGGACAGGCCTTCTACGAGCAGTACTTC.

The chain's CDR3 is CASSRDRDNQPQHF. CDR3 DNA: TGTGCCAGCAGTCGGGACAGGGACAATCAGCCCCAGCATTTT. The chain has TRBV6-1 and TRBJ1-5; 9 positions match TRBD1. The CDR3 runs 14 residues. Per germline, CDR1 MNHNS and CDR2 SASEGT. The V segment lost 5 bases and the J segment 3 bases; nucleotides outside the gene matches: 2.

CDR3 loop: CASSPSPAAGYTF. CDR3 DNA sequence: TGTGCCAGCAGCCCCTCGCCAGCAGCGGGCTACACCTTC. The chain couples TRBV7-2 to TRBJ1-2; D ambiguous. The V and J ends lost 5 bases and 8 bases respectively, with 15 bases between them. The germline gives CDR1 SGHTA, CDR2 FQGNSA. This CDR3 has 13 residues.

This chain joins TRBV28 and TRBJ2-7, with a tentative D call TRBD2 (6 bases). This CDR3 is built from 14 residues. V lost 4 bases and J 7 bases, leaving 17 bases between the germline ends. CDR1 and CDR2 from the germline V gene are MDHEN and SYDVKM. Here the CDR3 reads CASSYPGGTIEQYF. The CDR3 DNA reads TGTGCCAGCAGTTACCCCGGGGGTACCATAGAGCAGTACTTC.

The chain joins TRBV11-2 to TRBJ2-7; 11 bases match TRBD2. CDR3 length: 14 residues. V shed 5 bases, J shed 4 bases, and the junction held 4 bases outside the gene matches. Germline V gives CDR1 SGHAT, CDR2 FQNNGV. CDR3 coding DNA: TGTGCCAGCAGCGTTAGCGGGAGGGCTTACGAGCAGTACTTC. Its translation: CASSVSGRAYEQYF.

This rearrangement joins TRBV29-1 to TRBJ2-1; D unclear. CDR1 and CDR2 (germline): SQVTM, ANQGSEA. The CDR3 length is 14 residues. V lost 6 bases and J 0 bases, leaving 12 bases between the germline ends. Here the CDR3 DNA reads TGCAGCGTCCTGGGCGTAAGCTCCTACAATGAGCAGTTCTTC. It encodes CSVLGVSSYNEQFF.

The chain combines TRBV11-3 with TRBJ2-1; D is possibly TRBD1 (6 bases). The germline V gene has CDR1 SGHNT and CDR2 YENEEA. This CDR3 is built from 14 residues. The ends were cut back, 5 bases at V and 5 bases at J, with 13 bases in the middle. The CDR3 DNA reads as TGTGCCAGCAGCACGGGACAATATAACAATGAGCAGTTCTTC. It yields the protein CASSTGQYNNEQFF.

This clone has just one count. The rearrangement joins TRBV30 to TRBJ2-7, with 8 bases that match TRBD1. Germline V gene data show CDR1 as GTSNPN and CDR2 as SVGIG (reference sequence). The CDR3 covers 12 residues. The V segment lost 4 bases and the J segment 2 bases; nucleotides outside the gene matches: 1. The CDR3 DNA sequence: TGTGCCTGGACAGGGGGCCCCTACGAGCAGTACTTC. Protein: CAWTGGPYEQYF.

The rearrangement uses TRBV30 and TRBJ1-4; D unclear. Between the trimmed V and J ends, which lost 5 bases and 13 bases, there was a span of 17 bases. CDR1 is GTSNPN and CDR2 is SVGIG in the germline V gene (reference sequence). This CDR3 has 12 residues. CDR3 amino acids: CAWGKPRLGLFF. Written as DNA, the CDR3 is TGTGCCTGGGGTAAACCCCGATTGGGACTGTTTTTT. Full variable domain (outside the CDR3, taken from reference TRBV30 and TRBJ1-4): SQTIHQWPATLVQPVGSPLSLECTVEGTSNPNLYWYRQAAGRGLQLLFYSVGIGQISSEVPQNLSASRPQDRQFILSSKKLLLSDSGFYLCAWGKPRLGLFFGSGTQLSVL.

The table lists this clone with a few counts. The chain recombines TRBV9 with TRBJ1-1, with a tentative D call TRBD1 (6 bases). From germline, CDR1 is SGDLS and CDR2 YYNGEE. Between the trimmed V and J ends, which lost 5 bases and 3 bases, there was a span of 17 bases. There are 15 residues in the CDR3. The DNA for the CDR3 is TGTGCCAGCAGAGTAAGGGGTTCAGGGGACACTGAAGCTTTCTTT. It codes for CASRVRGSGDTEAFF.